Detailed here is one T cell receptor beta chain. Its antigen target is currently unknown. Within one base of it there is no much larger clone, and no base qualities were kept. Participants in the prospective study were aged roughly 18 to 95 years, lived in under 30 United States geographic areas, and enrolled through a virtual design. Cohort assignment in the prospective study relied on participant-reported clinical history from a screening survey and a study questionnaire. Recovered participants in ImmuneRACE Cohort 3 were defined by two consecutive negative NP/OP PCR tests, clearance by a healthcare professional, or resolution of symptoms. Mobile phlebotomists in the prospective study collected whole blood, serum and a nasopharyngeal or oropharyngeal swab from every participant. Over an approximately 2-month period, participants in the prospective study had the option of providing additional blood draws and questionnaires. Prospective study blood samples were shipped either frozen or at room temperature before DNA extraction.

This specimen comes from a study of blood T cell repertoires in COVID-19 (dated by TCRdb to about 2020). The study in broad terms: Samples covering the acute and convalescent phases of COVID-19 were provided by collaborators in the United States, Italy and Spain. The material from the prospective study consisted of cDNA or gDNA derived from T cells, B-cell-depleted T cells, or PBMCs. The dataset comprised deeply sampled blood TCRbeta repertoires from subjects exposed to, actively infected with, or recovered from COVID-19. The repertoires were made available in a free public database intended to serve as a resource for research on the immune response to SARS-CoV-2. Samples came from the ongoing ImmuneRACE study (first 160 participants) plus 1,254 subjects from 6 global collaborators. Nearly every sample came with metadata listing a de-identified subject ID, COVID-19 status, age in years and sex. Where HLA class I and class II types were available, the types were taken from metadata supplied by the sample provider, not from assay-based typing.

The immunoSEQ Assay, a bias-controlled multiplex PCR, was used to amplify TCRbeta CDR3 regions from genomic DNA. The paper's processing steps were these. The number of nucleated cells in each sample was estimated from the amplification of reference gene primers within the assay. Sequence reads were collapsed and filtered to measure the absolute abundance of every unique TCRbeta CDR3 rearrangement. For each sample, productive Simpson clonality was calculated by taking the square root of Simpson's diversity index across productive rearrangements. The clones in this table, taken by TCRdb from immuneACCESS, are in-frame only. Not every clone is retained; where verified, under half of the shortfall comes from an unresolved V gene, and the cause of the rest is unknown. That table supplies the V and J calls and clone size; D and trimming were determined from the DNA. This sample comprises some 340,000 clones, 80% to 90% of them detected only once. Together, the top ten hold about 5.7% of the sample.

The CDR3 has 13 amino acids, counting the end cysteine and phenylalanine. Only CDR3 DNA remains: 39 bases, in frame from the first base. The germline V gene supplies CDR1 SNHLY and CDR2 FYNNEI. The V end gives up 7 bases and the J end 3 bases, leaving 6 bases in the junction not matched to a gene. Broader findings and caveats from the paper: The quantity of clinical and demographic metadata differed by source and by participant and was supplied without curation.

The rearrangement combines TRBV2 with TRBJ2-7; 7 of the junction bases match TRBD1. Sequenced sample: PBMCs or T cells enriched from blood (not recorded which). The sequence derives from a woman in her twenties or thirties who had recovered from COVID-19. For the CDR3, the sequence is CASTRDSFYEQYF. The DNA is as follows: TGTGCCAGCACCCGGGACAGCTTCTACGAGCAGTACTTC.